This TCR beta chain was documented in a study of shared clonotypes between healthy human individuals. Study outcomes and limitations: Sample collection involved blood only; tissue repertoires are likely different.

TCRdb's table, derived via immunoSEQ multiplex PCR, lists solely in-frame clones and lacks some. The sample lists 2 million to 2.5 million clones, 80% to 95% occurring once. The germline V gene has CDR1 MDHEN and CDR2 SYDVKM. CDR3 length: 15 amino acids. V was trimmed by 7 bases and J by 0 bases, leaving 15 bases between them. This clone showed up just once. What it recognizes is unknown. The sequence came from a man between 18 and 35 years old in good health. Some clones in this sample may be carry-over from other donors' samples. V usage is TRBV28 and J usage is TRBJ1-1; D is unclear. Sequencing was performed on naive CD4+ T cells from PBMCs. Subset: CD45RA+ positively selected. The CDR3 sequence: CASNTPRLMNTEAFF. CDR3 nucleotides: TGTGCCAGCAATACCCCCCGTTTGATGAACACTGAAGCTTTCTTT. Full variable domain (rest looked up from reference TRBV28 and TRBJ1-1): DVKVTQSSRYLVKRTGEKVFLECVQDMDHENMFWYRQDPGLGLRLIYFSYDVKMKEKGDIPEGYSVSREKKERFSLILESASTNQTSMYLCASNTPRLMNTEAFFGQGTRLTVV.